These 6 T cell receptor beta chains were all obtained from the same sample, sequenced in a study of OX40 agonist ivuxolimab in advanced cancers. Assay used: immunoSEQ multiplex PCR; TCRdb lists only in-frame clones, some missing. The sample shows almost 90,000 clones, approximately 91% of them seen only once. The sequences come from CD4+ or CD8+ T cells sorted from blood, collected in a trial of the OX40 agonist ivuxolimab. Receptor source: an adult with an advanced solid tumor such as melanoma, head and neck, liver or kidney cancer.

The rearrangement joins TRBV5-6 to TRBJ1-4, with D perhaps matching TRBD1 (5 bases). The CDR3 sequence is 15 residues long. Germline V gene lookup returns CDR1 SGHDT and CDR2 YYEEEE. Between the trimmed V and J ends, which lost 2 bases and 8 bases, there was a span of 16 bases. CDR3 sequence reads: CASSFGAGSSEKLFF. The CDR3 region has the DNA TGTGCCAGCAGCTTTGGGGCAGGGTCCTCCGAAAAACTGTTTTTT.

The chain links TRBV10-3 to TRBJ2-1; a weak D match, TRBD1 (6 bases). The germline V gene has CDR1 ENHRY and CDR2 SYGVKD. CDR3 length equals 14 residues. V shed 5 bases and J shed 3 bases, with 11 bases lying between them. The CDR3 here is CAISPTGSYNEQFF. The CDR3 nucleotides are TGTGCCATCAGTCCAACAGGGAGCTACAATGAGCAGTTCTTC.

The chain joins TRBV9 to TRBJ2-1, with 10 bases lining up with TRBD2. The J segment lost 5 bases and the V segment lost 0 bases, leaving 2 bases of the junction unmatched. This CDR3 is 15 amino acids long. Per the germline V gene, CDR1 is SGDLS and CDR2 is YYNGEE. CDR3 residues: CASSVGAGGHNEQFF. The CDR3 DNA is TGTGCCAGCAGCGTAGGAGCGGGGGGGCACAATGAGCAGTTCTTC. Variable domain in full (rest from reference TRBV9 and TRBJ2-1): DSGVTQTPKHLITATGQRVTLRCSPRSGDLSVYWYQQSLDQGLQFLIQYYNGEERAKGNILERFSAQQFPDLHSELNLSSLELGDSALYFCASSVGAGGHNEQFFGPGTRLTVL.

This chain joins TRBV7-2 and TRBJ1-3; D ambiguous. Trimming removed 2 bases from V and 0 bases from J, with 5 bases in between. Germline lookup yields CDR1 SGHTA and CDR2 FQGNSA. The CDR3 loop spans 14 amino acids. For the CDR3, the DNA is TGTGCCAGCAGCTTAAGGGACTCTGGAAACACCATATATTTT. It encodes CASSLRDSGNTIYF.

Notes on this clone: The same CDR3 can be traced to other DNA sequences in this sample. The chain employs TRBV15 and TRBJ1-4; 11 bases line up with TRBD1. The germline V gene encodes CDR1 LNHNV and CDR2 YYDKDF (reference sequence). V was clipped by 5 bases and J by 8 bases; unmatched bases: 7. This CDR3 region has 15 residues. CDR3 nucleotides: TGTGCCACCAGCTCGCGGACAGGGGGCAACGAAAAACTGTTTTTT. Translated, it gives CATSSRTGGNEKLFF.

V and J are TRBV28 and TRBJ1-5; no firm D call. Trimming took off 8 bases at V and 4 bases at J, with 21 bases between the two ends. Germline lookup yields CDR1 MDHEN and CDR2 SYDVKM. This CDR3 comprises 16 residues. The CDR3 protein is CASWSVSPPENQPQHF. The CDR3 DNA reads TGTGCCAGCTGGAGCGTGTCCCCCCCCGAAAATCAGCCCCAGCATTTT.